This TCR beta chain was documented in a study of blood T cell repertoires in COVID-19. Assay: immunoSEQ multiplex PCR; the TCRdb copy retains only in-frame clones and omits some. The sample carries almost 500,000 clones, approximately 91% recorded once. The germline V gene encodes CDR1 MNHEY and CDR2 SVGEGT. V was pared by 5 bases and J by 1 base, with 1 base of the junction left unmatched. The CDR3 runs to 13 residues. This chain uses TRBV6-2 or TRBV6-3 with TRBJ1-1, with 7 positions matching TRBD1. The receptor was derived from a woman aged 60-75 years who had recovered from COVID-19. Sequenced sample: PBMCs or T cells enriched from blood (not recorded which). CDR3 bases: TGTGCCAGCAGTCGACAGGGGAACACTGAAGCTTTCTTT. Protein: CASSRQGNTEAFF.